These 21 T cell receptor beta chains were sequenced from one sample in a study of chemoradiotherapy in HPV16-positive cancers. Libraries were prepared by immunoSEQ multiplex PCR; TCRdb keeps only in-frame clonotypes and omits some of them. The table includes tens of thousands of clones, approximately 93% detected once. Collection of the sample occurred from a patient who underwent chemoradiotherapy. The source of these receptors is a human donor with HPV-associated anogenital cancer.

The chain employs TRBV28 and TRBJ2-7; 9 bases are shared with TRBD2. The J segment lost 7 bases and the V segment lost 3 bases, leaving 7 bases of the junction unmatched. Germline V gene data show CDR1 as MDHEN and CDR2 as SYDVKM. This CDR3 contains 14 residues. CDR3 protein: CASSFVAGVREQYF. CDR3 nucleotide sequence: TGTGCCAGCAGTTTTGTAGCGGGAGTTCGGGAGCAGTACTTC.

The V and J genes are TRBV10-3 and TRBJ2-7, with 9 bases matching TRBD2. The CDR3 extends over 13 amino acids. The J segment lost 7 bases and the V segment lost 10 bases, leaving 11 bases of the junction unmatched. Germline CDR1 is ENHRY and CDR2 is SYGVKD. The CDR3 loop reads CATGAGGPVEQYF. As DNA, the CDR3 is TGTGCCACCGGGGCGGGAGGGCCAGTTGAGCAGTACTTC.

The rearrangement links TRBV5-1 to TRBJ2-7; a possible D gene is TRBD1 (6 bases). In germline, CDR1 is SGHRS, CDR2 YFSETQ. With 3 bases removed from V and 6 bases from J, the gap between germline ends came to 13 bases. The CDR3 is 13 amino acids. For the CDR3, the DNA is TGCGCCAGCAGCTCAATACTGGGGGCCGAGCAGTACTTC. Encoded protein: CASSSILGAEQYF.

The gene calls are TRBV29-1 and TRBJ2-6, with D possibly being TRBD1 (6 bases). V lost 3 bases and J 1 base, leaving 10 bases between the germline ends. Germline V gene sequence: CDR1 SQVTM, CDR2 ANQGSEA. This CDR3 region has 15 residues. The CDR3, as DNA: TGCAGCGTTGAGCTGGGACAATCTGGGGCCAACGTCCTGACTTTC. This gives the protein CSVELGQSGANVLTF.

CDR3 in DNA: TGTGCCAGTAGTATTGCCCCAGGGAGAACTGAAGCTTTCTTT. This codes for CASSIAPGRTEAFF. The chain joins TRBV19 to TRBJ1-1, with TRBD1 as a possible D gene (5 bases). CDR3 length: 14 residues. Between the trimmed V and J ends, which lost 3 bases and 5 bases, there was a span of 13 bases. The germline V gene encodes CDR1 LNHDA and CDR2 SQIVND (reference sequence). The complete variable domain, with remaining parts taken from reference TRBV19 and TRBJ1-1, reads DGGITQSPKYLFRKEGQNVTLSCEQNLNHDAMYWYRQDPGQGLRLIYYSQIVNDFQKGDIAEGYSVSREKKESFPLTVTSAQKNPTAFYLCASSIAPGRTEAFFGQGTRLTVV.

DNA for the CDR3: TGTGCCAGCAGTTCCCCCCTCCAGGGAGGGGATTCACCCCTCCACTTT. Translation: CASSSPLQGGDSPLHF. The rearrangement joins TRBV28 to TRBJ1-6; perhaps TRBD1 as D (5 bases). The length of the CDR3 is 16 residues. Trimming took off 4 bases at V and 8 bases at J, with 18 bases between the two ends. From germline, CDR1 is MDHEN and CDR2 SYDVKM.

The V call is TRBV5-6, the J call TRBJ2-2, with D tentatively TRBD1 or TRBD2 (5 bases each). Germline values: CDR1 SGHDT, CDR2 YYEEEE. The CDR3 spans 15 residues. V lost 0 bases, J lost 3 bases, and 9 bases lay in between. The CDR3, as DNA: TGTGCCAGCAGCTTGGTTCAGGGAGACACCGGGGAGCTGTTTTTT. Its translation: CASSLVQGDTGELFF.

Here the CDR3 reads CASSFTGIQETQYF. CDR3 DNA sequence: TGCGCCAGCAGCTTCACAGGGATTCAAGAGACCCAGTACTTC. The V and J genes are TRBV5-1 and TRBJ2-5; D is perhaps TRBD1 (6 bases). The CDR3 loop spans 14 amino acids. The V end was cut by 2 bases, the J end by 2 bases, with 10 bases between. Germline loops: CDR1 SGHRS, CDR2 YFSETQ.

This chain uses TRBV5-8 with TRBJ2-2; 9 nucleotides match TRBD1. Germline V gives CDR1 SGHTS, CDR2 YDEGEE. With V trimmed by 4 bases and J by 5 bases, 6 bases remained unmatched. CDR3 length equals 15 residues. The CDR3 coding sequence is TGTGCCAGCAGCCTCGGGACAGGGTTGACCGGGGAGCTGTTTTTT. As protein: CASSLGTGLTGELFF.

The rearrangement joins TRBV7-2 to TRBJ2-3; 9 bases line up with TRBD1. There are 16 residues in the CDR3. Trimming cost V 5 bases and J 1 base; bases outside gene matches: 7. Germline V gene lookup returns CDR1 SGHTA and CDR2 FQGNSA. The CDR3 loop is CASSRQGQGGTDTQYF. For the CDR3, the DNA is TGTGCCAGCAGCCGACAGGGACAGGGTGGCACAGATACGCAGTATTTT.

This clone has just one count. The chain has TRBV11-2 and TRBJ1-1, with unresolved D. This CDR3 comprises 14 residues. Germline V CDR1 and CDR2: SGHAT, FQNNGV. Trimming pared 1 base from V and 5 bases from J, leaving 11 bases between. The CDR3 sequence: CASSLVSPGTEAFF. CDR3 coding DNA: TGTGCCAGCAGCTTAGTCTCCCCGGGAACTGAAGCTTTCTTT.

The V gene is TRBV7-2, the J gene TRBJ2-5, with D possibly being TRBD1 (6 bases). The CDR3 runs to 15 residues. Trimming cost V 3 bases and J 7 bases, with 18 bases left between them. The germline gives CDR1 SGHTA, CDR2 FQGNSA. CDR3 amino acids: CASSFGTQGNGTQYF. CDR3 bases: TGTGCCAGCAGCTTCGGGACCCAGGGGAATGGGACCCAGTACTTC.

The gene calls are TRBV5-1 and TRBJ2-7, with TRBD1 matching over 7 bases. V lost 0 bases and J lost 0; bases outside the gene matches: 12. This CDR3 is 18 amino acids long. Germline assignment: CDR1 SGHRS and CDR2 YFSETQ. The CDR3 nucleotides read TGCGCCAGCAGCTTGGCCGGCACAGGGAGACAGGGCTCCTACGAGCAGTACTTC. Translation gives CASSLAGTGRQGSYEQYF.

This rearrangement joins TRBV29-1 to TRBJ1-2, with 8 bases that match TRBD1. This CDR3 region has 14 residues. The trim removed 1 base at V and 2 bases at J, leaving 3 bases unmatched. CDR1 and CDR2 from the germline V gene are SQVTM and ANQGSEA. This CDR3 is CSVEVRQGNYGYTF. The CDR3 region has the DNA TGCAGCGTTGAAGTCCGACAGGGGAACTATGGCTACACCTTC.

This clone was seen only once. The CDR3 DNA follows: TGTGCCAGCAGGCCAGGATTGGGGGGCGCTCAGCCCCAGCATTTT. The encoded protein is CASRPGLGGAQPQHF. The chain employs TRBV28 and TRBJ1-5; weak D call: TRBD1 (6 bases). Germline CDR1 reads MDHEN; CDR2 reads SYDVKM. CDR3 length: 15 amino acids. The V end was cut by 6 bases, the J end by 6 bases, with 18 bases between.

The chain employs TRBV11-2 and TRBJ2-2; possible D gene TRBD1, 6 bases. Deletions cut 3 bases from V and 5 bases from J, with 7 bases between. CDR1 is SGHAT and CDR2 is FQNNGV in the germline V gene. The CDR3 consists of 13 residues. The CDR3: CASSFTGTGELFF. CDR3 nucleotide sequence: TGTGCCAGCAGCTTTACAGGGACCGGGGAGCTGTTTTTT.

This chain links TRBV16 with TRBJ2-1; no firm D call. The germline V and J ends were trimmed by 0 bases and 10 bases, with 13 bases remaining between them. This CDR3 region has 14 residues. Germline V gene lookup returns CDR1 KGHSY and CDR2 FQNENV. The CDR3 bases are TGTGCCAGCAGCCAATCAAACCGCCCGAGAGAGCAGTTCTTC. Protein: CASSQSNRPREQFF.

The chain carries TRBV14 and TRBJ2-5; TRBD1 aligns across 10 bases. The J call may be wrong; the DNA end is better matched by TRBJ2-7. The germline gives CDR1 SGHDN, CDR2 FVKESK. The CDR3 extends over 14 amino acids. The CDR3 sequence: CAGPTGQGAYEQYF. The CDR3 DNA reads as TGTGCCGGACCTACCGGACAGGGGGCCTACGAGCAGTACTTC.

The V and J genes are TRBV7-2 and TRBJ1-2; D unresolved. V shed 5 bases and J shed 1 base, with 11 bases lying between them. CDR1 and CDR2 from the germline V gene are SGHTA and FQGNSA. The CDR3 sequence is 14 residues long. The CDR3: CASSPQPVNYGYTF. Written as DNA, the CDR3 is TGTGCCAGCAGCCCACAACCGGTTAACTATGGCTACACCTTC.

The chain employs TRBV6-6 and TRBJ1-6; D ambiguous. CDR1 and CDR2 (germline): MNHNY, SVGAGI (reference sequence). This CDR3 region has 14 residues. V was trimmed by 7 bases and J by 9 bases, leaving 16 bases between them. The CDR3 DNA is TGTGCCAGCAACTACAAGGGTGTTGGTTCACCCCTCCACTTT. Its protein product is CASNYKGVGSPLHF.

On this clone: Other DNA sequences of this sample code for an identical CDR3. The chain links TRBV2 to TRBJ1-2, with D possibly TRBD1 on 5 matching bases. The CDR3 runs 12 residues. Trimming shortened V by 2 bases and J by 4 bases, and 5 bases separated the two germline ends. Germline V CDR1 and CDR2: SNHLY, FYNNEI. The CDR3 sequence is CASSERGYGYTF. The CDR3 coding sequence is TGTGCCAGCAGTGAAAGGGGCTATGGCTACACCTTC.